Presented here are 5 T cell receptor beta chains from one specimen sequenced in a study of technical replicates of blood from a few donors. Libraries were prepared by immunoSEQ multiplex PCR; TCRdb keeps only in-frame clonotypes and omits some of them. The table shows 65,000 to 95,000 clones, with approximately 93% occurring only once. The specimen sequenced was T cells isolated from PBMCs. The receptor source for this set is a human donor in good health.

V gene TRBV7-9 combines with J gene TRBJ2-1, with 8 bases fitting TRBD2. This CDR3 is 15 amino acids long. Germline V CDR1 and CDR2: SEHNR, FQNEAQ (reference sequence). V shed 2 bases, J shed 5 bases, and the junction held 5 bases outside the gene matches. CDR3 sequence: CASSLLAGPDNEQFF. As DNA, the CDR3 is TGTGCCAGCAGCTTACTAGCGGGCCCCGACAATGAGCAGTTCTTC.

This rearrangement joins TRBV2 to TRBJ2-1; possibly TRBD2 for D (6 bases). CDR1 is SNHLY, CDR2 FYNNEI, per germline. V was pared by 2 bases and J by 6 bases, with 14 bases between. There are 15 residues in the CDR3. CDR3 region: CASSEWRAGVNEQFF. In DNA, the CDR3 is TGTGCCAGCAGTGAATGGAGGGCCGGGGTCAATGAGCAGTTCTTC.

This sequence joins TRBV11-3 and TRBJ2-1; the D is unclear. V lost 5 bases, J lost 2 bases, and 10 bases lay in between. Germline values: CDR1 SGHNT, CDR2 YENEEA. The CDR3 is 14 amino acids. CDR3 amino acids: CASSLNSAYNEQFF. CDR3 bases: TGTGCCAGCAGCCTAAATTCGGCCTACAATGAGCAGTTCTTC.

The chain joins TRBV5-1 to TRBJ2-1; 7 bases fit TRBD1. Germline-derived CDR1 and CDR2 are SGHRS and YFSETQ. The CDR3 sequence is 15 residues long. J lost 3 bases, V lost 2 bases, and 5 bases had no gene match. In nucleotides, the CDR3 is TGCGCCAGCAGCTTAACGACAGGGATCTACAATGAGCAGTTCTTC. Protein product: CASSLTTGIYNEQFF.

The CDR3 spells CASSPGQGNQPQHF. The DNA of the CDR3 is TGTGCCAGCAGTCCGGGACAGGGGAATCAGCCCCAGCATTTT. The chain employs TRBV9 and TRBJ1-5, with TRBD1 matching over 10 bases. Germline-derived CDR1 and CDR2 are SGDLS and YYNGEE. V shed 5 bases, J shed 4 bases, and the junction held 3 bases outside the gene matches. This CDR3 has 14 residues.